The source of this TCR beta chain is a study of T-cell reconstitution after alpha-beta-depleted transplantation in children. Unique molecular identifiers were incorporated during preparation of the TCRbeta library. TCRdb called the PCR reads again in MiXCR, with one record for every CDR3 protein. Of about 460,000 distinct CDR3 sequences in the sample, roughly a tenth were seen once. Findings and limits, study-wide: Reports say that about two months after transplant, the alpha-beta T cells came out of several hundred graft clones that had expanded.

Germline CDR1 and CDR2: SGHVS and FNYEAQ. The CDR3 has 11 amino acids. V lost 7 bases and J 8 bases, leaving 8 bases between the germline ends. This clonotype was seen at least ten times. Its cognate antigen is unknown. V gene TRBV7-6 combines with J gene TRBJ2-2; D remains ambiguous. Sample: PBMCs, taken before TCRalphabeta/CD19-depleted stem cell transplant. This TCR came from a child aged 2-15 years with inherited bone marrow failure, due to receive a stem cell transplant. The CDR3 DNA reads as TGTGCCAGCAACGTAGCTGGGGAGCTGTTTTTT. Translation gives CASNVAGELFF.